This T cell receptor (beta chain) was sequenced during a study of control samples from healthy donors and cancer patients. Using immunoSEQ multiplex PCR, the repertoire was profiled, and TCRdb retains in-frame clones only, with some absent. The sample has 100,000 to 150,000 clones, around nine tenths seen once; the top ten hold roughly 3.2%. Per the germline V gene, CDR1 is SGHVS and CDR2 is FNYEAQ. The CDR3 is 18 amino acids. J lost 1 base, V lost 3 bases, and 7 bases had no gene match. This TCR was recovered from a man aged 45-65 years in good health. The sequencing sample was made of blood. The chain employs TRBV7-6 and TRBJ2-2, with 11 bases identical to TRBD2. This chain's CDR3 is CASSLNSGTSGNTGELFF. CDR3 nucleotide sequence: TGTGCCAGCAGCTTGAACTCCGGGACTAGCGGGAACACCGGGGAGCTGTTTTTT.